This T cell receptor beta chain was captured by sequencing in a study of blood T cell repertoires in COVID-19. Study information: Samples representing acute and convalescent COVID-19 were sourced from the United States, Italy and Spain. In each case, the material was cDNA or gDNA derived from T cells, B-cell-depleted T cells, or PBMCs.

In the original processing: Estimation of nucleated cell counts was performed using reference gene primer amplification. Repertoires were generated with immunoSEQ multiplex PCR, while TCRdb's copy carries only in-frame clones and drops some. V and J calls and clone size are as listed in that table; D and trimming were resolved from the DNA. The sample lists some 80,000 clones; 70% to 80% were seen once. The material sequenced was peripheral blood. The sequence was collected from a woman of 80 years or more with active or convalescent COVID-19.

CDR3 nucleotides: TGTGCCAGCAGCATCCCTAGCGGGAGTTACGAGCAGTACTTC. Its protein is CASSIPSGSYEQYF. The chain joins TRBV5-4 to TRBJ2-7; 10 bases match TRBD2. This CDR3 is built from 14 residues. In germline, CDR1 is SGHNT, CDR2 YYREEE (reference sequence). V shed 4 bases, J shed 4 bases, and the junction held 5 bases outside the gene matches.